This T cell receptor beta chain was captured in a study of response to subunit inactivated influenza vaccine. Study-level results: Every seasonal influenza vaccination brings in few new T cells, the authors suggested.

TCRdb re-analysed the RT-PCR reads in MiXCR, keeping a single row per CDR3 protein. Of over 800,000 distinct CDR3 sequences in the sample, 21% were seen once. Germline CDR1 and CDR2: LGHDT and YNNKEL (reference sequence). Between the trimmed V and J ends, which lost 0 bases and 3 bases, there was a span of 12 bases. The CDR3 covers 15 residues. There are a few counts of this clonotype. Its matching antigen is unknown. The material was PBMCs from blood, obtained 4 to 6 days after vaccination. This TCR was recovered from a man between 45 and 60 years old who received an inactivated influenza vaccine. The chain joins TRBV3-1 to TRBJ2-7; maybe TRBD1 (6 bases). The CDR3 DNA follows: TGTGCCAGCAGCCAAGATGGGGGCTTACGCTACGAGCAGTACTTC. Translating it yields CASSQDGGLRYEQYF.